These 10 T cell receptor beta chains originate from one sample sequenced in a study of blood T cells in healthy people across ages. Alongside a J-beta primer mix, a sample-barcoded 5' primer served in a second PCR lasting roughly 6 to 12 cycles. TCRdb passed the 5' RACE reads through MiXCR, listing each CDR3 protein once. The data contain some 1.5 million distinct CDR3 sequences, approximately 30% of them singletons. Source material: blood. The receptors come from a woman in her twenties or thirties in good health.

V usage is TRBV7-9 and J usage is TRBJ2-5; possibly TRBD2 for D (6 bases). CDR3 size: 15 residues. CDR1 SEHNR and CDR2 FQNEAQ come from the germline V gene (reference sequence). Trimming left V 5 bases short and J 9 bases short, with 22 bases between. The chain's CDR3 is CASSPSGGTAEPQYF. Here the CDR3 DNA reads TGTGCCAGCAGCCCAAGCGGAGGGACCGCGGAGCCCCAGTACTTC.

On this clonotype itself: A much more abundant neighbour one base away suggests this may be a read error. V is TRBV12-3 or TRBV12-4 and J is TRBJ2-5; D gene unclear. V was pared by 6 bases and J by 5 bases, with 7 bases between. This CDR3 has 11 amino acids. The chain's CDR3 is CASRPRETQYF. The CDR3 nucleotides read TGTGCCAGCAGGCCGAGGGAGACCCAGTACTTC.

CDR3 region: CASSWHRTATNEKLFF. The DNA of the CDR3 is TGTGCCAGCAGCTGGCACAGGACGGCAACTAATGAAAAACTGTTTTTT. The chain couples TRBV27 to TRBJ1-4; the D gene is possibly TRBD1 (5 bases). Germline lookup yields CDR1 MNHEY and CDR2 SMNVEV (reference sequence). V gave up 6 bases and J gave up 0 bases, with 14 bases separating them. This CDR3 spans 16 amino acids.

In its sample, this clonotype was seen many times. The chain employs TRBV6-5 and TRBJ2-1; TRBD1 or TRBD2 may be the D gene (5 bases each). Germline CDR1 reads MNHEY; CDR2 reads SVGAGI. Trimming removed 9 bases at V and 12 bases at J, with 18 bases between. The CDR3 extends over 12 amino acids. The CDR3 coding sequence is TGTGCCAGGGGGGAAGGGTCGCGTTGGCAGTTCTTC. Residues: CARGEGSRWQFF.

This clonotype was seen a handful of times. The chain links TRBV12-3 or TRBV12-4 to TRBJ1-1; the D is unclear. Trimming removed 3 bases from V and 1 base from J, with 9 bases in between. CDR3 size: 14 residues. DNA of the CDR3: TGTGCCAGCAGTTTGAACGGAGGGAACACTGAAGCTTTCTTT. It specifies CASSLNGGNTEAFF.

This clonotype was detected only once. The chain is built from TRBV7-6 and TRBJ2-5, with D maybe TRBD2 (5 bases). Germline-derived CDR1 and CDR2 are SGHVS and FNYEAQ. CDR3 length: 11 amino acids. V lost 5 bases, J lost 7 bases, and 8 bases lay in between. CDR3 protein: CASSRGLTQYF. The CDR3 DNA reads TGTGCCAGCAGCCGGGGTTTGACCCAGTACTTC.

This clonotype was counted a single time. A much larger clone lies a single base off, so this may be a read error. The DNA for the CDR3 is TGTGCCAGCAGTTACGCGGGGGGTGGCACAGATACGCAGTATTTT. Its translation: CASSYAGGGTDTQYF. The V and J genes are TRBV6-6 and TRBJ2-3; 8 bases agree with TRBD2. Germline V gene sequence: CDR1 MNHNY, CDR2 SVGAGI (reference sequence). V lost 2 bases to trimming and J lost 1 base; unmatched junction nucleotides: 2. The CDR3 has 15 residues.

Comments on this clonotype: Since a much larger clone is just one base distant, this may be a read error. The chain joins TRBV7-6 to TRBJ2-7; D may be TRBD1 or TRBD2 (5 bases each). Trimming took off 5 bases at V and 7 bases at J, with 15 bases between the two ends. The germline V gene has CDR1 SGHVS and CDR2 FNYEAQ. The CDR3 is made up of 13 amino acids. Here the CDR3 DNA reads TGTGCCAGCAGCACGGGACGGGCCAATGAGCAGTACTTC. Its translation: CASSTGRANEQYF.

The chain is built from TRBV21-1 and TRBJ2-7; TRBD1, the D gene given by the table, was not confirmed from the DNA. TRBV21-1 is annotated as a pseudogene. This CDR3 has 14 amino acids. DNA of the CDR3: TGTGCCAGCAGCAAAAACAGGGTATGCTACGAGCAGTACTTC. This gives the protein CASSKNRVCYEQYF.

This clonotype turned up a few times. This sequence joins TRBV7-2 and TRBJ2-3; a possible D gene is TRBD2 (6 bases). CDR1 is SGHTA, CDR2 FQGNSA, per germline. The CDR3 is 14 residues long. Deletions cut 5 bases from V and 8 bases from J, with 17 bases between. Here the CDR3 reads CASSHGTRTGTQYF. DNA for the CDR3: TGTGCCAGCAGCCACGGGACTCGGACGGGTACGCAGTATTTT.